The present T cell receptor (beta chain) was sequenced within a study of identical twins. Whole-study results and caveats: Analyses based on zero insertions could be partly confounded by invariant MAIT and iNKT cells.

Template switching added a universal primer binding site, and final cDNA carried unique molecular identifiers. TCRdb re-derived calls from the 5' RACE reads in MiXCR, one entry per CDR3 protein. Of 500,000 to 700,000 distinct CDR3 sequences detected, 7% to 7.5% appear once; the ten largest clones hold roughly 1.5%. J lost 5 bases, V lost 6 bases, and 5 bases had no gene match. The CDR3 is 14 residues long. Healthy Caucasian individuals made up all the donors. Comment on this clonotype: Antigen specificity is unknown.

This sample was shared with a second study, whose subject was yellow fever vaccine responses in identical twins.

The sequenced sample consisted of PBMCs. The chain employs TRBV12-3 or TRBV12-4 and TRBJ2-1; 9 bases agree with TRBD1. The sequence was collected from a woman between 18 and 29 years old in good health. The CDR3 region is CASRTGGSHNEQFF. CDR3 DNA: TGTGCCAGCAGGACAGGGGGGTCCCACAATGAGCAGTTCTTC.